The sequence of this TCR beta chain was determined in a study of OX40 agonist ivuxolimab in advanced cancers. Study context: Eligibility admitted prior anti-PD-1, anti-PD-L1 or anti-CTLA-4 therapy; 30% to 40% had some.

The CDR3 runs to 17 residues. Germline CDR1 is SGHNT and CDR2 is YYREEE (reference sequence). Deletions cut 4 bases from V and 4 bases from J, with 20 bases between. Data came from immunoSEQ multiplex PCR; TCRdb stores just in-frame clones and leaves some out. Of over 80,000 clones listed, 87% are singletons. Only a few counts were recorded for this clone. Sample: CD4+ or CD8+ T cells sorted from blood, taken in a trial of the OX40 agonist ivuxolimab. The receptor was isolated from an adult with an advanced solid tumor such as melanoma, head and neck, liver or kidney cancer. The V gene is TRBV5-4, the J gene TRBJ2-2, with a tentative D call TRBD2 (5 bases). The CDR3 protein is CASSPGLRGGLTGELFF. The CDR3 region has the DNA TGTGCCAGCAGCCCCGGGTTACGTGGCGGACTCACCGGGGAGCTGTTTTTT. The whole variable domain, filled in from reference TRBV5-4 and TRBJ2-2, reads ETGVTQSPTHLIKTRGQQVTLRCSSQSGHNTVSWYQQALGQGPQFIFQYYREEENGRGNFPPRFSGLQFPNYSSELNVNALELDDSALYLCASSPGLRGGLTGELFFGEGSRLTVL.